These T cell receptor beta chains were read from a single sample in a study of T cells in Graves' hyperthyroidism and ophthalmopathy. In TCRdb, the multiplex PCR reads were re-called with MiXCR into one record per CDR3 protein. The sample holds approximately 510,000 distinct CDR3 sequences, under 25% seen once. The sequenced sample was blood. These receptors were collected from a man aged 18-30 years with Graves' hyperthyroidism. The CDR3 runs from the conserved cysteine through the conserved F or W. The D gene is left open where the match is weak. Size is omitted from some rows. Given values are once, few, many or a class for expanded clones.

V gene: TRBV28
clone size: few
J gene: TRBJ1-5
D gene: TRBD1
CDR3 DNA: TGTGCCAGCAGTTTCAGGGTCGGCAGGACAGGGGGCTCAAGCAATCAGCCCCAGCATTTT
CDR3 protein: CASSFRVGRTGGSSNQPQHF

V gene: TRBV20-1
clone size: many
J gene: TRBJ1-6
D gene: -
CDR3 DNA: TGCAGTGCTAGATCTCAGGGGACGGAGTCACCCCTCCACTTT
CDR3 protein: CSARSQGTESPLHF

V gene: TRBV6-5
clone size: many
J gene: TRBJ2-2
D gene: -
CDR3 DNA: TGTGCCAGCAGACCCGGAGGGTATGGGGTCACCGGGGAGCTGTTTTTT
CDR3 protein: CASRPGGYGVTGELFF

V gene: TRBV15
clone size: many
J gene: TRBJ2-1
D gene: TRBD2
CDR3 DNA: TGTGCCACCAGTCGCGGGGGGAGCTCCTACAATGAGCAGTTCTTC
CDR3 protein: CATSRGGSSYNEQFF

V gene: TRBV2
clone size: many
J gene: TRBJ1-1
D gene: TRBD1
CDR3 DNA: TGTGCCAGCAGTGGCGGGACAGGGGATGAAGCTTTCTTT
CDR3 protein: CASSGGTGDEAFF

V gene: TRBV20-1
clone size: -
J gene: TRBJ1-1
D gene: -
CDR3 DNA: TGCAGTTCTCAGGCCTACGACAGGAGGGGGACTGAAGCTTTCTTT
CDR3 protein: CSSQAYDRRGTEAFF

V gene: TRBV6-5
clone size: many
J gene: TRBJ2-7
D gene: -
CDR3 DNA: TGTGCCAGCACCGAGGGAGATTACGAGCAGTACTTC
CDR3 protein: CASTEGDYEQYF

V gene: TRBV20-1
clone size: many
J gene: TRBJ2-7
D gene: -
CDR3 DNA: TGCAGTGCTCCCGCGGAGGGGAGCTCCTACGAGCAGTACTTC
CDR3 protein: CSAPAEGSSYEQYF

V gene: TRBV5-1
clone size: few
J gene: TRBJ2-5
D gene: -
CDR3 DNA: TGCGCCAGCAGGACAAGGCCCCAAGAGACCCAGTACTTC
CDR3 protein: CASRTRPQETQYF

V gene: TRBV5-1
clone size: few
J gene: TRBJ2-2
D gene: -
CDR3 DNA: TGCGCCAGCAGCTTGGATGGCAGACAGGTCTACACCGGGGAGCTGTTTTTT
CDR3 protein: CASSLDGRQVYTGELFF

V gene: TRBV28
clone size: many
J gene: TRBJ2-2
D gene: -
CDR3 DNA: TGTGCCAGCAGTTCCCAAGGGGGGATAACGAACACCGGGGAGCTGTTTTTT
CDR3 protein: CASSSQGGITNTGELFF

V gene: TRBV11-2
clone size: few
J gene: TRBJ2-7
D gene: -
CDR3 DNA: TGTGCCAGCAGCTCCGGTTTGAACGCAGTAGACTACGAGCAGTACTTC
CDR3 protein: CASSSGLNAVDYEQYF

V gene: TRBV28
clone size: many
J gene: TRBJ2-4
D gene: -
CDR3 DNA: TGTGCCAGCAGTTTAGCGGCCCGAGCAGGGGAAAACATTCAGTACTTC
CDR3 protein: CASSLAARAGENIQYF

V gene: TRBV12-3/TRBV12-4
clone size: many
J gene: TRBJ1-3
D gene: -
CDR3 DNA: TGTGCCAGCAGTTTCAGGGAACCTGGAAACACCATATATTTT
CDR3 protein: CASSFREPGNTIYF